This passage covers 21 T cell receptor beta chains from one sample sequenced in a study of blood T cell repertoires in COVID-19. Clones were sequenced by immunoSEQ multiplex PCR, and TCRdb holds only the in-frame ones, with some missing. Of a few hundred thousand clones listed, almost 90% are singletons. The source material was PBMCs or T cells enriched from blood (not recorded which). The source is a woman in her twenties or thirties who had been exposed to COVID-19.

The chain joins TRBV3-1 (or the pseudogene TRBV3-2) to TRBJ1-1; 9 nucleotides line up with TRBD1. The germline V gene has CDR1 LGHDT and CDR2 YNNKEL (reference sequence). The V and J ends lost 4 bases and 3 bases, in that order; junction bases with no gene match: 3. The CDR3 sequence is 14 residues long. CDR3 residues: CASSPWDRDTEAFF. CDR3 in DNA: TGTGCCAGCAGCCCTTGGGACAGGGACACTGAAGCTTTCTTT.

The gene calls are TRBV28 and TRBJ1-1; possible D gene TRBD1, 5 bases. The length of the CDR3 is 14 residues. CDR1 is MDHEN and CDR2 is SYDVKM in the germline V gene. Trimming left V 7 bases short and J 3 bases short, with 15 bases between. The DNA of the CDR3 is TGTGCCAGCACCTGGCTGGGAGGGGACACTGAAGCTTTCTTT. It specifies CASTWLGGDTEAFF.

The CDR3 region is CASSLGTGGIRKLFF. The DNA for the CDR3 is TGTGCCAGCAGCTTGGGGACAGGGGGCATCAGAAAACTGTTTTTT. The chain joins TRBV5-6 to TRBJ1-4; TRBD1 agrees at 11 bases. CDR1 and CDR2 from the germline V gene are SGHDT and YYEEEE. With 0 bases clipped from V and 10 bases from J, the junction kept 5 bases outside the gene matches. The CDR3 runs to 15 residues. Using reference TRBV5-6 and TRBJ1-4 for the parts outside the CDR3, the full variable domain is DAGVTQSPTHLIKTRGQQVTLRCSPKSGHDTVSWYQQALGQGPQFIFQYYEEEERQRGNFPDRFSGHQFPNYSSELNVNALLLGDSALYLCASSLGTGGIRKLFFGSGTQLSVL.

V gene TRBV30 combines with J gene TRBJ2-1; D ambiguous. From germline, CDR1 is GTSNPN and CDR2 SVGIG (reference sequence). This CDR3 comprises 14 residues. V was pared by 0 bases and J by 8 bases, with 14 bases between. CDR3 residues: CAWSVHPSLDEQFF. As DNA, the CDR3 is TGTGCCTGGAGTGTACATCCTAGTTTGGATGAGCAGTTCTTC.

This clone turned up a few times. The chain couples TRBV7-9 to TRBJ2-7, with D tentatively TRBD1 (6 bases). In germline, CDR1 is SEHNR, CDR2 FQNEAQ (reference sequence). CDR3 length equals 16 residues. V lost 1 base and J 3 bases, leaving 16 bases between the germline ends. CDR3 amino acids: CASSLVMETGGYEQYF. CDR3 DNA sequence: TGTGCCAGCAGCTTAGTGATGGAGACAGGCGGCTACGAGCAGTACTTC.

V gene TRBV30 combines with J gene TRBJ1-5, with D unclear. CDR3 length: 14 amino acids. The germline gives CDR1 GTSNPN, CDR2 SVGIG (reference sequence). V was shortened by 0 bases and J by 7 bases, with 13 bases between the two germline ends. CDR3 coding DNA: TGTGCCTGGAGTGTACCACAGTTAGTCCAGCCCCAGCATTTT. It yields the protein CAWSVPQLVQPQHF.

The chain employs TRBV27 and TRBJ2-2, with TRBD2 matching over 8 bases. The germline gives CDR1 MNHEY, CDR2 SMNVEV (reference sequence). The CDR3 is made up of 14 amino acids. With 4 bases clipped from V and 6 bases from J, the junction kept 4 bases outside the gene matches. CDR3 sequence reads: CASSSGGRPGELFF. The CDR3 bases are TGTGCCAGCAGTTCGGGGGGGAGGCCCGGGGAGCTGTTTTTT.

The rearrangement links TRBV11-2 to TRBJ1-2; no clear D. The CDR3 sequence is 13 residues long. Germline values: CDR1 SGHAT, CDR2 FQNNGV. V lost 3 bases to trimming and J lost 7 bases, with 12 bases between them. The CDR3 here is CASSFQPASGYTF. The CDR3 bases are TGTGCCAGCAGCTTTCAACCAGCGAGTGGCTACACCTTC.

The chain is built from TRBV30 and TRBJ1-2; D is uncertain. V was cut by 0 bases and J by 6 bases, with 11 bases left in between. The CDR3 spans 13 residues. The germline V gene has CDR1 GTSNPN and CDR2 SVGIG (reference sequence). CDR3 amino acids: CAWSVPSPDGYTF. The CDR3 bases are TGTGCCTGGAGTGTACCTTCCCCGGATGGCTACACCTTC.

The chain joins TRBV6-5 to TRBJ1-2, with a weak D call TRBD1 (5 bases). The V end lost 1 base, the J end lost 2 bases, and 11 bases lay between the germline ends. Germline CDR1 reads MNHEY; CDR2 reads SVGAGI. This CDR3 region has 15 residues. The CDR3 nucleotides read TGTGCCAGCAGTTACTTTCGGACAAGCAACTATGGCTACACCTTC. Amino acids: CASSYFRTSNYGYTF.

The chain has TRBV7-2 and TRBJ2-7; D unresolved. This CDR3 spans 12 amino acids. Deletions cut 0 bases from V and 4 bases from J, with 4 bases between. Germline assignment: CDR1 SGHTA and CDR2 FQGNSA. CDR3 DNA: TGTGCCAGCAGCTTAGCATATTACGAGCAGTACTTC. Its translation is CASSLAYYEQYF.

The chain is built from TRBV4-2 and TRBJ1-5; D might be TRBD1 (5 bases). This CDR3 is built from 15 residues. Germline V CDR1 and CDR2: LGHNA, YNFKEQ. The V gene lost 2 bases and the J gene lost 5 bases, with 13 bases spanning the gap. CDR3 loop: CASSQLGQGYQPQHF. In DNA form, the CDR3 reads TGTGCCAGCAGCCAATTGGGGCAGGGCTATCAGCCCCAGCATTTT.

CDR3 in amino acids: CASSDALGVYNEQFF. The CDR3 DNA reads TGTGCCAGCAGTGATGCCCTAGGGGTATACAATGAGCAGTTCTTC. V usage is TRBV2 and J usage is TRBJ2-1; weak D call: TRBD1 (5 bases). Trimming stripped 3 bases from V and 4 bases from J, with 13 bases between. This CDR3 has 15 amino acids. Germline CDR1 and CDR2: SNHLY and FYNNEI.

This chain joins TRBV13 and TRBJ2-7, with 13 bases fitting TRBD2. Trimming took 5 bases from V and 4 from J; bases not matched to a gene: 5. The CDR3 runs to 15 residues. The germline gives CDR1 PRHDT, CDR2 FYEKMQ (reference sequence). CDR3 in DNA: TGTGCCAGCAGCCTCGGACTAGCGGGAGTGTACGAGCAGTACTTC. Its translation: CASSLGLAGVYEQYF.

V and J are TRBV27 and TRBJ2-7; TRBD2 aligns across 13 bases. V gave up 3 bases and J gave up 9 bases; unmatched junction bases: 8. From germline, CDR1 is MNHEY and CDR2 SMNVEV (reference sequence). The CDR3 totals 15 residues. The chain's CDR3 is CASSLKGLAGFVQYF. CDR3 bases: TGTGCCAGCAGTTTGAAGGGACTAGCGGGATTCGTGCAGTACTTC.

This chain connects TRBV3-1 (or the pseudogene TRBV3-2) to TRBJ2-1, with 14 bases that match TRBD2. The CDR3 extends over 19 amino acids. Trimming at V came to 4 bases and at J to 7 bases, leaving 15 bases not matched to a gene. Per germline, CDR1 LGHDT and CDR2 YNNKEL (reference sequence). This CDR3 is CASSPAAGLAGEVGNEQFF. DNA of the CDR3: TGTGCCAGCAGCCCAGCAGCGGGACTAGCGGGAGAGGTCGGGAATGAGCAGTTCTTC.

This clone was counted once. The chain has TRBV5-1 and TRBJ2-3; 8 bases agree with TRBD2. Germline loops: CDR1 SGHRS, CDR2 YFSETQ. The V gene end was trimmed by 2 bases and the J gene end by 2 bases; junction bases not matched to a gene: 4. The CDR3 has 15 amino acids. The CDR3 DNA sequence: TGCGCCAGCAGCTTACTAGCGGAGACCACAGATACGCAGTATTTT. As protein: CASSLLAETTDTQYF.

This chain joins TRBV28 and TRBJ2-3; TRBD2 agrees at 11 bases. The germline CDR1 and CDR2 sequences are MDHEN and SYDVKM. The CDR3 sequence is 14 residues long. With V trimmed by 7 bases and J by 2 bases, 2 bases remained unmatched. CDR3 loop: CASTTSGTTDTQYF. As DNA, the CDR3 is TGTGCCAGCACGACTAGCGGGACCACAGATACGCAGTATTTT.

V usage is TRBV11-3 and J usage is TRBJ1-1; D gene unclear. CDR1 and CDR2 from the germline V gene are SGHNT and YENEEA. This CDR3 has 13 amino acids. Trimming stripped 5 bases from V and 9 bases from J, with 16 bases between. The CDR3 spells CASSPRGFPKAFF. For the CDR3, the DNA is TGTGCCAGCAGCCCTCGGGGTTTTCCCAAAGCTTTCTTT.

This chain joins TRBV13 and TRBJ2-3, with 8 nucleotides matching TRBD1. Losses at the gene ends were 5 bases for V and 1 base for J; bases not matched to a gene: 5. Germline loops: CDR1 PRHDT, CDR2 FYEKMQ (reference sequence). CDR3 size: 15 residues. CDR3 region: CASSPGGEGTDTQYF. In DNA, the CDR3 is TGTGCCAGCAGCCCAGGGGGCGAGGGCACAGATACGCAGTATTTT.

The genes are TRBV7-9 and TRBJ1-2; 7 positions match TRBD1. This CDR3 has 14 residues. V lost 5 bases and J lost 4; bases outside the gene matches: 7. Germline assignment: CDR1 SEHNR and CDR2 FQNEAQ (reference sequence). The CDR3 sequence is CASSRAGGTYGYTF. The CDR3 coding sequence is TGTGCCAGCAGCCGAGCAGGGGGTACCTATGGCTACACCTTC.